The TCR beta chain under discussion was sequenced for a study of blood T cell repertoires in COVID-19 (TCRdb year 2020). The study in broad terms: Samples covering the acute and convalescent phases of COVID-19 were provided by collaborators in the United States, Italy and Spain. The material from the prospective study consisted of cDNA or gDNA derived from T cells, B-cell-depleted T cells, or PBMCs. The dataset comprised deeply sampled blood TCRbeta repertoires from subjects exposed to, actively infected with, or recovered from COVID-19. The repertoires were made available in a free public database intended to serve as a resource for research on the immune response to SARS-CoV-2. The samples were drawn from the first 160 participants of the ongoing ImmuneRACE study and from 1,200 or so subjects provided by 6 global collaborators. Nearly every sample came with metadata listing a de-identified subject ID, COVID-19 status, age in years and sex. Where HLA class I and class II types were available, the types were taken from metadata supplied by the sample provider, not from assay-based typing. What the work shows at the level of the full study, not this receptor alone: The quantity of clinical and demographic metadata differed by source and by participant and was supplied without curation.

At the junction V is shortened by 4 bases and J by 0 bases; bases outside the gene matches: 3. The CDR3 spans 14 residues, from the cysteine through the phenylalanine. Only the CDR3 DNA stays, 42 bases, in frame from base 1. For CDR1 and CDR2, the germline V gene lists MDHEN and SYDVKM. This clone came up a few times. This clone's antigen is unknown. Base qualities are not at hand, and no much larger clone is one base apart. Collaborating institutions collected whole blood in K2EDTA tubes following their own protocols. For TCRbeta analysis, collaborator samples were shipped as frozen whole blood, as isolated PBMCs, or as DNA extracted from either sample type. TCRbeta CDR3 regions were amplified from genomic DNA by means of the immunoSEQ Assay, a bias-controlled multiplex PCR. In the source study's methods: Within the assay, amplification of reference gene primers was used to estimate how many nucleated cells each sample contained. To quantify the absolute abundance of each unique TCRbeta CDR3 rearrangement, sequence reads were collapsed and filtered. For each sample, productive Simpson clonality was calculated as the square root of Simpson's diversity index across productive rearrangements. TCRdb stores this immuneACCESS table with in-frame sequences only. Part of the clones is absent; in the studies checked, under half of the shortfall reflects unresolved V genes, and no reason is known for the rest. The DNA gave D and trimming, while V, J and clone size come from that table. Here the sample has around 85,000 clones; 90% occur a single time. 3.5% to 5% of the sample lies in the top ten.

The chain was built from TRBV28 and TRBJ2-7; the central 7 bases match TRBD1. Sequenced material: peripheral blood. The origin of this receptor is a woman aged 80 or over with active or convalescent COVID-19. In nucleotides, the sequence is TGTGCCAGCAGTTCGACAGGGATCTCCTACGAGCAGTACTTC. This codes for CASSSTGISYEQYF.